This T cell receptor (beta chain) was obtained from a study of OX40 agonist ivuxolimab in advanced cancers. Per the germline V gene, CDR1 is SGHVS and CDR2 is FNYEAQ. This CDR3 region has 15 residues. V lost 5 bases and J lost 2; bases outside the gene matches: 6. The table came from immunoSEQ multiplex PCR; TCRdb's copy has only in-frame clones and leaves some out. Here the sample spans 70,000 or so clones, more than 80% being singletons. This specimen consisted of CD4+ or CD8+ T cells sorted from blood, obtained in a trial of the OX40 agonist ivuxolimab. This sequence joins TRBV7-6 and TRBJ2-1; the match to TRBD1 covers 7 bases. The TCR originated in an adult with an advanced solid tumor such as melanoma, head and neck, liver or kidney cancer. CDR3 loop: CASSLNRGPYNEQFF. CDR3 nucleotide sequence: TGTGCCAGCAGCCTCAACAGGGGACCCTACAATGAGCAGTTCTTC.